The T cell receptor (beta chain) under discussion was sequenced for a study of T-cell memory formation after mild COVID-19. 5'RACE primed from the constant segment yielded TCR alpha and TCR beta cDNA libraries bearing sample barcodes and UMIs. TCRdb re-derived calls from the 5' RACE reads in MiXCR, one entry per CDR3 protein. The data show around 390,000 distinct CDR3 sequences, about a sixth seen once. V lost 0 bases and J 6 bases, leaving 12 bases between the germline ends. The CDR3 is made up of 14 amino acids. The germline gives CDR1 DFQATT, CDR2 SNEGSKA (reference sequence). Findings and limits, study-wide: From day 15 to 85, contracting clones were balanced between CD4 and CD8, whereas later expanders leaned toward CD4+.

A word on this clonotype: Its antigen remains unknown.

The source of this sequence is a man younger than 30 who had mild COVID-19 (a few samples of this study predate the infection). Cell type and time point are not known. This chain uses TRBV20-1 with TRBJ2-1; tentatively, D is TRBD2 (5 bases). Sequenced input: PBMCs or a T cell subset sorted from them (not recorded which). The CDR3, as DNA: TGCAGTGCTAGAGATATTACTAGACCCAATGAGCAGTTCTTC. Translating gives CSARDITRPNEQFF.